This T cell receptor (beta chain) originates from a study of persistence of HIV-infected CD4 T cells. Only one count was recorded for this clone. Its antigen is not identified. This was the immunoSEQ version 4 assay in survey mode. Some clones are missing from TCRdb's copy, which holds only in-frame ones; the method was immunoSEQ multiplex PCR. The table shows 25,000 to 35,000 clones, with roughly four fifths occurring only once. The stimulus was lysate of CMV-infected fibroblasts, 9 to 10 ug/mL. Sorted nonresponding memory CD4+ T cells were CD40L-negative, CD69-negative, CD45RO-high. The CDR3 runs to 12 residues. CDR1 is MNHEY, CDR2 SVGAGI, per germline. With 2 bases removed from V and 7 bases from J, the gap between germline ends came to 3 bases.

The sequence derives from an adult man with HIV who was CMV-seropositive. The sample here was CD4+ T cells sorted from PBMCs after approximately 20-hour stimulation, taken from a patient who received antiretroviral therapy. V usage is TRBV6-5 and J usage is TRBJ1-6, with D unclear. CDR3 loop: CASSYGNSPLHF. CDR3 DNA: TGTGCCAGCAGTTACGGCAATTCACCCCTCCACTTT.